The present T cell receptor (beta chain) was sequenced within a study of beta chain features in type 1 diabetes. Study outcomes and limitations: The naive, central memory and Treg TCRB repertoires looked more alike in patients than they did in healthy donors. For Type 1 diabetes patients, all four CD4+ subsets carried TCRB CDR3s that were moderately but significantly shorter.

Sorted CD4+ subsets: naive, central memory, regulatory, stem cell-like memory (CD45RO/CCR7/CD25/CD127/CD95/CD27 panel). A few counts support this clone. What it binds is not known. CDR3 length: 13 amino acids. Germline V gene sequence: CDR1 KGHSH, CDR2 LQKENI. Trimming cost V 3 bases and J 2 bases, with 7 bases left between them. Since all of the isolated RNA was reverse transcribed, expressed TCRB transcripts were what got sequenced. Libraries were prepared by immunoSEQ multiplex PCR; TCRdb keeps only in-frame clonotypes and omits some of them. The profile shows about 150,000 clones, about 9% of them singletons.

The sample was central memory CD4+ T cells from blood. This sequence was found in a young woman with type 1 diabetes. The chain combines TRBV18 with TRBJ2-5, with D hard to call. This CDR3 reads CASSPQLQETQYF. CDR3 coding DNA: TGTGCCAGCTCACCGCAACTACAAGAGACCCAGTACTTC.